This T cell receptor (beta chain) stems from a study of blood T cell repertoires in COVID-19. Study information: Sites in the United States, Italy and Spain provided acute and convalescent COVID-19 samples. In each case, the material was cDNA or gDNA derived from T cells, B-cell-depleted T cells, or PBMCs.

Methods used by the authors: Estimates of nucleated cell counts were drawn from the amplification of reference gene primers. This table comes from immunoSEQ multiplex PCR, and its TCRdb copy is limited to in-frame clones, with some not included. V and J calls and clone size are those listed in that table; D and trimming were worked out from the DNA. Among 80,000 to 90,000 clones listed, around nine tenths were seen once. V was trimmed by 5 bases and J by 0 bases, leaving 14 bases between them. Germline CDR1 and CDR2: KGHSH and LQKENI. CDR3 length equals 17 residues. Sequenced material: peripheral blood. J is TRBJ1-6 and V is TRBV18, with D unresolved. The sequence came from a man aged 40-55 years with acute or convalescent COVID-19. CDR3 DNA sequence: TGTGCCAGCTCAACCATTGCCGAGGGCTCCTATAATTCACCCCTCCACTTT. Amino acids: CASSTIAEGSYNSPLHF. The full variable domain, in which reference TRBV18 and TRBJ1-6 provide the parts outside the CDR3, is NAGVMQNPRHLVRRRGQEARLRCSPMKGHSHVYWYRQLPEEGLKFMVYLQKENIIDESGMPKERFSAEFPKEGPSILRIQQVVRGDSAAYFCASSTIAEGSYNSPLHFGNGTRLTVT.